The clone carrying this T cell receptor beta chain was observed a few times. The record originates from a study of T cell repertoires in cytomegalovirus infection. Germline lookup yields CDR1 MGHRA and CDR2 YSYEKL. The CDR3 extends over 16 amino acids. J was trimmed by 3 bases and V by 2 bases; bases with no gene match: 3. Each CDR3 protein is one row after TCRdb ran MiXCR on the reads. This sample has approximately 700,000 distinct CDR3 sequences, with less than 40% found just once. The source is a human donor in good health (CMV status not recorded). Some clones in this sample may be carry-over from other donors' samples. Material: PBMCs. The chain recombines TRBV4-1 with TRBJ2-3; 12 positions agree with TRBD2. Here the CDR3 DNA reads TGCGCCAGCAGCCAACTAGCGGGGGGGGCAACAGATACGCAGTATTTT. This sequence encodes CASSQLAGGATDTQYF.